This T cell receptor (beta chain) was sequenced in a study of early T cells in non-severe SARS-CoV-2 infection. Individual cDNA molecules were tagged with unique molecular identifiers, the study reported. TCRdb processed the 5' RACE reads anew with MiXCR; each CDR3 protein has one entry. The table shows tens of thousands of distinct CDR3 sequences, with 6.5% to 7.5% occurring only once. The sample consisted of whole blood, taken at baseline. The receptor's source is an adult who was a healthcare worker with PCR-confirmed SARS-CoV-2 infection or an uninfected control (not recorded which).

CDR3 sequence: CSASRLAQDTQYF. The CDR3 region has the DNA TGCAGTGCTAGTAGACTAGCGCAAGATACGCAGTATTTT. The gene calls are TRBV20-1 and TRBJ2-3, with TRBD2 matching over 8 bases. Germline V gene data show CDR1 as DFQATT and CDR2 as SNEGSKA (reference sequence). J was trimmed by 5 bases and V by 3 bases; bases with no gene match: 4. The length of the CDR3 is 13 residues.